This T cell receptor (beta chain) came from a study of blood T cell repertoires in COVID-19. Study information: The United States, Italy and Spain supplied acute and convalescent COVID-19 samples.

Generated by immunoSEQ multiplex PCR, the TCRdb table keeps only in-frame clones and is missing some. The data show some 73,000 clones, approximately 71% seen once. CDR3 length equals 14 residues. Germline CDR1 SGHRS, CDR2 YFSETQ. Trimming cost V 4 bases and J 5 bases; bases outside gene matches: 7. V gene TRBV5-1 combines with J gene TRBJ2-7; 9 bases align to TRBD1. The sequenced sample was peripheral blood. This TCR was sampled from an older man with COVID-19, enrolled during active disease. CDR3 DNA: TGCGCCAGCAGCGCACAGGGGGCGCAGGACGAGCAGTACTTC. This gives the protein CASSAQGAQDEQYF.